This TCR beta chain was documented in a study of CD8 T cells in Susac syndrome. Study-level results: Only a relatively small number of individuals were included in the TCR sequencing and HLA analysis.

Reverse transcription of about 0.5 to 1 ug RNA used random hexamers. The TCR beta CDR3 was amplified by immunoSEQ multiplex PCR across 54 Vbeta, 13 Jbeta. TCRdb re-called the immunoSEQ multiplex PCR reads through MiXCR, storing one row per CDR3 protein. The sample yields about 110,000 distinct CDR3 sequences, 90% to 96% seen once. This clonotype has a single count. The target antigen is unknown. The germline gives CDR1 LGHDT, CDR2 YNNKEL (reference sequence). This CDR3 region has 13 residues. Trimming cost V 2 bases and J 10 bases, with 14 bases left between them. CD8+ and CD4+ T cells from blood underwent TCR beta sequencing. Negative magnetic isolation gave CD8+ and CD4+ cells; FACS enriched CD8+ TEMRA.

This chain links TRBV3-1 with TRBJ1-1; D is unclear. Sequencing was performed on CD4+ T cells from PBMCs. The sequence was collected from a human donor in good health. CDR3 in amino acids: CASSQNEGGRAFF. For the CDR3, the DNA is TGTGCCAGCAGCCAAAACGAGGGCGGGAGAGCTTTCTTT.